This T cell receptor beta chain was documented in a study of T cells expressing NK-cell markers. This CDR3 is built from 17 residues. TCRdb reprocessed the 5' RACE reads and stores each CDR3 protein as one record, lacking DNA. The listing contains 300,000 to 450,000 distinct CDR3 sequences. This chain connects TRBV12-3 or TRBV12-4 to TRBJ2-3; TCRdb gives TRBD2 as the D gene, but with no DNA this cannot be confirmed. Sequencing was carried out using blood T cells: a sorted CD56 or NKG2C T cell subset, CD4+ or CD8+ T cells, or bulk PBMC T cells (not recorded which). The sequence was collected from a man aged 18 to 70 in good health. CDR3 sequence reads: CASSLSLGLTSTDTQYF.